The 32 T cell receptor beta chains reported below all come from one sample, sequenced in a study of PD-1 blockade in classical Hodgkin lymphoma. Only in-frame clones appear in the TCRdb table, and some are missing; sequencing was by immunoSEQ multiplex PCR. The profile shows approximately 15,000 clones, about nine tenths of them singletons. Described time point: cycle 4 day 1 (C4D1), after six to seven weeks of nivolumab. Relapse after autologous stem cell transplantation occurred in every patient, and brentuximab vedotin exposure varied. The study isolated CD8+ T cells from thawed PBMCs by magnetic negative selection. Sequenced here: CD8+ T cells from blood, sampled before the fourth cycle of nivolumab. These receptors were obtained from a human donor with classical Hodgkin lymphoma.

This sequence joins TRBV7-2 and TRBJ2-1; no clear D. Trimming pared 2 bases from V and 3 bases from J, leaving 5 bases between. CDR1 SGHTA and CDR2 FQGNSA come from the germline V gene. CDR3 length equals 13 residues. The CDR3 DNA follows: TGTGCCAGCAGCTTATTCCTCTACAATGAGCAGTTCTTC. It translates to CASSLFLYNEQFF.

The J gene is TRBJ1-6, the V gene TRBV7-8; perhaps TRBD1 as D (6 bases). The V gene's germline CDR1 is SGHVS and CDR2 FQNEAQ. CDR3 length: 16 residues. With 5 bases removed from V and 6 bases from J, the gap between germline ends came to 17 bases. CDR3 in amino acids: CASSLDRWNVNSPLHF. The CDR3 DNA is TGTGCCAGCAGCCTTGACAGGTGGAATGTTAATTCACCCCTCCACTTT.

The chain couples TRBV4-1 to TRBJ2-1; 7 nucleotides match TRBD1. Germline V CDR1 and CDR2: MGHRA, YSYEKL. Germline trimming cut 2 bases from V and 7 bases from J; bases unmatched to any gene: 8. This CDR3 spans 15 amino acids. CDR3 loop: CASSQSSRGINEQFF. CDR3 DNA: TGCGCCAGCAGCCAAAGTTCCAGGGGGATTAATGAGCAGTTCTTC.

This clone is medium-sized in the sample. The chain has TRBV27 and TRBJ1-6; 7 bases line up with TRBD1. With V trimmed by 6 bases and J by 5 bases, 16 bases remained unmatched. This CDR3 contains 18 residues. The V gene's germline CDR1 is MNHEY and CDR2 SMNVEV (reference sequence). CDR3 residues: CASSSGGRTYRHNSPLHF. The CDR3 DNA reads as TGTGCCAGCAGCTCAGGGGGACGGACGTATCGTCATAATTCACCCCTCCACTTT.

This clone was observed a few times. In nucleotides, the CDR3 is TGTGCCGTCGGCACTGATTCCCAGGGGGATGCCTATGCTGGGGCCAACGTCCTGACTTTC. It specifies CAVGTDSQGDAYAGANVLTF. This rearrangement joins TRBV30 to TRBJ2-6; 7 bases are shared with TRBD1. Germline loops: CDR1 GTSNPN, CDR2 SVGIG (reference sequence). The J segment lost 2 bases and the V segment lost 8 bases, leaving 24 bases of the junction unmatched. This CDR3 comprises 20 residues.

Here the CDR3 reads CASSSGTAFYEQYF. For the CDR3, the DNA is TGTGCCAGCAGTTCCGGGACCGCTTTCTACGAGCAGTACTTC. The rearrangement joins TRBV27 to TRBJ2-7; D may correspond to TRBD1 or TRBD2 (5 bases each). The CDR3 has 14 amino acids. V was shortened by 4 bases and J by 3 bases, with 13 bases between the two germline ends. Germline loops: CDR1 MNHEY, CDR2 SMNVEV (reference sequence).

The chain joins TRBV7-9 to TRBJ2-7, with D perhaps TRBD2 (6 bases). V gave up 5 bases and J gave up 1 base, with 12 bases separating them. This CDR3 spans 14 amino acids. Germline V gene data show CDR1 as SEHNR and CDR2 as FQNEAQ (reference sequence). The CDR3 is CASSPREVSYEQYF. The CDR3 nucleotides are TGTGCCAGCAGCCCAAGGGAGGTATCCTACGAGCAGTACTTC. The variable domain in full, with the rest retrieved from reference TRBV7-9 and TRBJ2-7, is DTGVSQNPRHKITKRGQNVTFRCDPISEHNRLYWYRQTLGQGPEFLTYFQNEAQLEKSRLLSDRFSAERPKGSFSTLEIQRTEQGDSAMYLCASSPREVSYEQYFGPGTRLTVT.

The gene calls are TRBV4-1 and TRBJ1-1; TRBD1 aligns across 10 bases. CDR1 and CDR2 from the germline V gene are MGHRA and YSYEKL. There are 16 residues in the CDR3. V shed 3 bases and J 6 bases; nucleotides not matched to a gene: 10. As DNA, the CDR3 is TGCGCCAGCAGCCACCCCGGGACAGGGGCTCCCCCTGAAGCTTTCTTT. Translated, it gives CASSHPGTGAPPEAFF.

The V and J genes are TRBV5-6 and TRBJ2-1; D possibly corresponds to TRBD2 (6 bases). Germline V lookup: CDR1 SGHDT, CDR2 YYEEEE. The V end lost 4 bases, the J end lost 1 base, and 18 bases lay between the germline ends. The CDR3 is made up of 17 amino acids. The CDR3 sequence is CASSLWAGTLSYNEQFF. The CDR3 DNA is TGTGCCAGCAGCCTTTGGGCGGGGACGCTGTCCTACAATGAGCAGTTCTTC.

The chain couples TRBV6-1 to TRBJ2-7; perhaps TRBD2 as D (6 bases). The germline CDR1 and CDR2 sequences are MNHNS and SASEGT. The length of the CDR3 is 15 residues. The V and J ends lost 5 bases and 0 bases respectively, with 14 bases between them. The CDR3 DNA follows: TGTGCCAGCAGTCCGGGACTTGAAATCTCCTACGAGCAGTACTTC. Translated, it gives CASSPGLEISYEQYF.

The chain uses TRBV14 and TRBJ2-1, with a weak D call TRBD1 (6 bases). Trimming shortened V by 4 bases and J by 9 bases, and 16 bases separated the two germline ends. CDR1 and CDR2 (germline): SGHDN, FVKESK. CDR3 length: 14 amino acids. Written as DNA, the CDR3 is TGTGCCAGCAGCCCCTGGACAGAAATTGGTGAGCAGTTCTTC. Translating it yields CASSPWTEIGEQFF.

The J gene is TRBJ2-1, the V gene TRBV11-2; 10 bases line up with TRBD2. The CDR3 consists of 16 residues. CDR1 and CDR2 (germline): SGHAT, FQNNGV. The junction had 8 bases not matched to a gene; V was cut back by 4 bases and J by 5 bases. As DNA, the CDR3 is TGTGCCAGCAGCTCCTTCCTAGCGGGAGCCCACAATGAGCAGTTCTTC. It encodes CASSSFLAGAHNEQFF. The variable domain in full, completed from reference TRBV11-2 and TRBJ2-1, reads EAGVAQSPRYKIIEKRQSVAFWCNPISGHATLYWYQQILGQGPKLLIQFQNNGVVDDSQLPKDRFSAERLKGVDSTLKIQPAKLEDSAVYLCASSSFLAGAHNEQFFGPGTRLTVL.

The J gene is TRBJ1-3, the V gene TRBV27, with D tentatively TRBD1 (5 bases). In germline, CDR1 is MNHEY, CDR2 SMNVEV (reference sequence). CDR3 size: 15 residues. With 2 bases removed from V and 0 bases from J, the gap between germline ends came to 8 bases. The CDR3 spells CASSLDSTSGNTIYF. DNA for the CDR3: TGTGCCAGCAGTTTAGACAGCACCTCTGGAAACACCATATATTTT.

DNA for the CDR3: TGCGCCAGCAGCCAAGGACAGGGGATGGGCACTGAAGCTTTCTTT. Its translation is CASSQGQGMGTEAFF. The chain joins TRBV5-1 to TRBJ1-1; 9 bases line up with TRBD1. Trimming took 4 bases from V and 4 from J; bases not matched to a gene: 8. Germline V lookup: CDR1 SGHRS, CDR2 YFSETQ. The CDR3 extends over 15 amino acids.

In this sample, this clone turned up once. The V and J genes are TRBV7-8 and TRBJ1-5; 12 nucleotides agree with TRBD1. This CDR3 comprises 17 residues. With 1 base clipped from V and 2 bases from J, the junction kept 3 bases outside the gene matches. Germline CDR1 SGHVS, CDR2 FQNEAQ. The CDR3 DNA follows: TGTGCCAGCAGCTTAGGGGGGACAGGGGGCGGCAATCAGCCCCAGCATTTT. It encodes CASSLGGTGGGNQPQHF.

The chain couples TRBV19 to TRBJ1-2; TRBD1 matches at 10 bases. The length of the CDR3 is 15 residues. The germline gives CDR1 LNHDA, CDR2 SQIVND (reference sequence). With V trimmed by 6 bases and J by 2 bases, 6 bases remained unmatched. The CDR3 DNA reads as TGTGCCAGTAGATCCGGACAGGGGGGGAACTATGGCTACACCTTC. Its protein is CASRSGQGGNYGYTF.

The genes are TRBV9 and TRBJ1-2; D not certain. Trimming left V 4 bases short and J 8 bases short, with 9 bases between. Germline lookup yields CDR1 SGDLS and CDR2 YYNGEE. The length of the CDR3 is 11 residues. The CDR3 DNA is TGTGCCAGCAGCACAGAGAGCGGCTACACCTTC. This codes for CASSTESGYTF.

This chain uses TRBV6-5 with TRBJ1-5; D not certain. Germline values: CDR1 MNHEY, CDR2 SVGAGI. The CDR3 loop spans 16 amino acids. The germline V and J ends were trimmed by 2 bases and 3 bases, with 14 bases remaining between them. In DNA form, the CDR3 reads TGTGCCAGCAGTTACCTCGGCGACGGGAACAATCAGCCCCAGCATTTT. Translation: CASSYLGDGNNQPQHF.

The CDR3 loop reads CASSQDRGSFQPQHF. The DNA for the CDR3 is TGTGCCAGTAGCCAGGACAGGGGTTCTTTTCAGCCCCAGCATTTT. The V call is TRBV19, the J call TRBJ1-5; 9 bases fit TRBD1. Losses at the gene ends were 6 bases for V and 6 bases for J; bases not matched to a gene: 9. CDR3 length: 15 residues. Germline values: CDR1 LNHDA, CDR2 SQIVND (reference sequence). Full variable domain (outside the CDR3, taken from reference TRBV19 and TRBJ1-5): DGGITQSPKYLFRKEGQNVTLSCEQNLNHDAMYWYRQDPGQGLRLIYYSQIVNDFQKGDIAEGYSVSREKKESFPLTVTSAQKNPTAFYLCASSQDRGSFQPQHFGDGTRLSIL.

This clone was detected only a few times. The gene calls are TRBV7-6 and TRBJ2-2, with D unclear. The CDR3 sequence is 13 residues long. CDR1 is SGHVS, CDR2 FNYEAQ, per germline. The V and J ends lost 7 bases and 1 base respectively, with 7 bases between them. CDR3 loop: CASISRNTGELFF. CDR3 sequence (DNA): TGTGCCAGCATAAGTAGGAACACCGGGGAGCTGTTTTTT.

V and J are TRBV7-8 and TRBJ1-5; D not certain. The germline V and J ends were trimmed by 6 bases and 3 bases, with 12 bases remaining between them. Per germline, CDR1 SGHVS and CDR2 FQNEAQ. The CDR3 runs to 14 residues. CDR3 in DNA: TGTGCCAGCAGTGTGGCCAGAAACAATCAGCCCCAGCATTTT. It specifies CASSVARNNQPQHF.

V usage is TRBV7-9 and J usage is TRBJ2-2; 7 bases map to TRBD1. Germline loops: CDR1 SEHNR, CDR2 FQNEAQ (reference sequence). V was clipped by 5 bases and J by 6 bases; unmatched bases: 3. The CDR3 sequence is 13 residues long. The CDR3 DNA is TGTGCCAGCAGCCACAGGGGCGCCGGGGAGCTGTTTTTT. This sequence encodes CASSHRGAGELFF.

V usage is TRBV11-2 and J usage is TRBJ2-3; 8 bases align to TRBD2. V was clipped by 3 bases and J by 3 bases; unmatched bases: 11. This CDR3 is built from 17 residues. Per the germline V gene, CDR1 is SGHAT and CDR2 is FQNNGV. The DNA for the CDR3 is TGTGCCAGCAGCTTGAGGGCAGGACTAGCCGAAACAGATACGCAGTATTTT. Residues: CASSLRAGLAETDTQYF.

The CDR3 protein is CASSIGASAIWNQPQHF. For the CDR3, the DNA is TGTGCCAGTAGTATTGGGGCGTCGGCTATATGGAATCAGCCCCAGCATTTT. The chain carries TRBV19 and TRBJ1-5, with D maybe TRBD1 (5 bases). Germline values: CDR1 LNHDA, CDR2 SQIVND (reference sequence). CDR3 length: 17 residues. Trimming removed 3 bases at V and 4 bases at J, with 19 bases between. The complete variable domain, with remaining parts taken from reference TRBV19 and TRBJ1-5, reads DGGITQSPKYLFRKEGQNVTLSCEQNLNHDAMYWYRQDPGQGLRLIYYSQIVNDFQKGDIAEGYSVSREKKESFPLTVTSAQKNPTAFYLCASSIGASAIWNQPQHFGDGTRLSIL.

The V and J genes are TRBV11-3 and TRBJ2-4; D perhaps matches TRBD1 (6 bases). This CDR3 region has 16 residues. Germline assignment: CDR1 SGHNT and CDR2 YENEEA. V was shortened by 5 bases and J by 2 bases, with 16 bases between the two germline ends. The CDR3 region is CASSIIQGFSKNIQYF. DNA of the CDR3: TGTGCCAGCAGCATAATACAGGGTTTCTCCAAAAACATTCAGTACTTC.

The CDR3 nucleotides read TGTGCCAGCAGTAGCAAGGGGAGGGTGGGAACAGATACGCAGTATTTT. This codes for CASSSKGRVGTDTQYF. The chain employs TRBV6-7 and TRBJ2-3, with 7 bases identical to TRBD2. TRBV6-7 is treated as an ORF (open reading frame) with a function not yet certain. The trim removed 5 bases at V and 3 bases at J, leaving 11 bases unmatched. The CDR3 length is 16 residues.

The V gene is TRBV7-2, the J gene TRBJ2-7, with TRBD1 matching over 12 bases. The germline V gene encodes CDR1 SGHTA and CDR2 FQGNSA. CDR3 size: 14 residues. Trimming took 5 bases from V and 5 from J; bases not matched to a gene: 4. The CDR3 spells CASSDGTGGNEQYF. The CDR3, as DNA: TGTGCCAGCAGCGACGGGACAGGGGGCAACGAGCAGTACTTC.

This chain links TRBV5-4 with TRBJ1-6; D gene unclear. Per the germline V gene, CDR1 is SGHNT and CDR2 is YYREEE (reference sequence). The CDR3 totals 15 residues. Trimming pared 0 bases from V and 9 bases from J, leaving 13 bases between. CDR3 sequence: CASSLGVEAPSPLHF. The CDR3 DNA sequence: TGTGCCAGCAGCTTGGGGGTTGAGGCCCCTTCACCCCTCCACTTT. Variable domain in full (rest from reference TRBV5-4 and TRBJ1-6): ETGVTQSPTHLIKTRGQQVTLRCSSQSGHNTVSWYQQALGQGPQFIFQYYREEENGRGNFPPRFSGLQFPNYSSELNVNALELDDSALYLCASSLGVEAPSPLHFGNGTRLTVT.

The V call is TRBV30, the J call TRBJ2-7; D gene uncertain. The CDR3 runs 13 residues. V shed 0 bases and J shed 0 bases, with 6 bases lying between them. Germline lookup yields CDR1 GTSNPN and CDR2 SVGIG (reference sequence). The CDR3 loop reads CAWSVFRSYEQYF. CDR3 nucleotides: TGTGCCTGGAGTGTATTCCGCTCCTACGAGCAGTACTTC.

V is TRBV28 and J is TRBJ1-1, with a weak D call TRBD1 (5 bases). The V end lost 8 bases, the J end lost 3 bases, and 19 bases lay between the germline ends. The CDR3 length is 15 residues. CDR1 is MDHEN, CDR2 SYDVKM, per germline. This CDR3 reads CASAGTAIGDTEAFF. The CDR3 bases are TGTGCCAGCGCGGGGACCGCGATAGGTGACACTGAAGCTTTCTTT.

The V gene is TRBV28, the J gene TRBJ2-5; D ambiguous. The J call is doubtful: the DNA matches TRBJ2-7 better. This CDR3 is 14 amino acids long. CDR1 is MDHEN and CDR2 is SYDVKM in the germline V gene. The CDR3 nucleotides read TGTGCCAGCAGTTCCCCCGCCCCGTTGGACGAGCAGTACTTC. Amino acids: CASSSPAPLDEQYF.

The rearrangement uses TRBV6-1 and TRBJ2-2; D is uncertain. The germline CDR1 and CDR2 sequences are MNHNS and SASEGT. CDR3 size: 14 residues. The V and J ends lost 6 bases and 5 bases respectively, with 13 bases between them. In nucleotides, the CDR3 is TGTGCCAGCAGCGATCGGATGTATACCGGGGAGCTGTTTTTT. It specifies CASSDRMYTGELFF.